This TCR beta chain was observed in a study of PD-1 blockade in classical Hodgkin lymphoma. TCRdb's table, derived via immunoSEQ multiplex PCR, lists solely in-frame clones and lacks some. This sample has some 10,000 clones, with less than 80% found just once. Each patient experienced a relapse that followed autologous stem cell transplantation, and brentuximab vedotin exposure varied. This CDR3 spans 14 amino acids. V lost 1 base, J lost 1 base, and 8 bases lay in between. Germline-derived CDR1 and CDR2 are SGHKS and YYEKEE (reference sequence). In regard to this clone: At the DNA level, this CDR3 is encoded by other sequences in the same sample as well.

The source is a human donor with classical Hodgkin lymphoma. Specimen: peripheral blood mononuclear cells (PBMCs), collected at baseline. This chain uses TRBV5-5 with TRBJ1-1; no clear D gene. CDR3 nucleotide sequence: TGTGCCAGCAGCTTGACTGGGAGGAACACTGAAGCTTTCTTT. It codes for CASSLTGRNTEAFF.